The clone carrying this T cell receptor beta chain was found once. This specimen belongs to a study of blood T cell repertoires in COVID-19. Study context: Acute-phase and convalescent COVID-19 samples originated in the United States, Italy and Spain.

As handled by the study authors: The authors estimated nucleated cell counts from reference gene primer amplification. Sequencing was performed with immunoSEQ multiplex PCR; in TCRdb, only in-frame clones are kept and a portion is missing. V, J and clone size are taken as reported in that table, and D and trimming were inferred from the DNA itself. This sample has 150,000 to 200,000 clones, with over 80% found just once. The source is a woman aged 70-85 years with acute or convalescent COVID-19. Sequencing was performed on peripheral blood.

The CDR3: CSVERGNTIYF. The CDR3 DNA reads as TGCAGCGTTGAGCGGGGAAACACCATATATTTT. The chain uses TRBV29-1 and TRBJ1-3; D gene ambiguous. CDR1 is SQVTM, CDR2 ANQGSEA, per germline. CDR3 size: 11 residues. Trimming shortened V by 3 bases and J by 4 bases, and 4 bases separated the two germline ends.